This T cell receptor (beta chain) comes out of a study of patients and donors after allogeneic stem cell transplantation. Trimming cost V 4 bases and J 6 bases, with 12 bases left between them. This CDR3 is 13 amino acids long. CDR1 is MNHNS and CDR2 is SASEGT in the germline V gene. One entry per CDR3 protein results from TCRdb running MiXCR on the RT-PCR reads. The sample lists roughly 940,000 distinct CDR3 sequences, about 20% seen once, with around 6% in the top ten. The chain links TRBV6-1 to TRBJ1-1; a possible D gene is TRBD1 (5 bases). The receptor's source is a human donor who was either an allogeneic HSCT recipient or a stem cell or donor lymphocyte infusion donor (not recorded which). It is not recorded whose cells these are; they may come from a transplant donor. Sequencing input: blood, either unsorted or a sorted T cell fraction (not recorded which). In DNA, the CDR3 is TGTGCCAGCAGTGCGACAGTGCAGTCTGAAGCTTTCTTT. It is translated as CASSATVQSEAFF.